This T cell receptor beta chain was identified during a study of technical replicates of blood from four donors. TCRdb keeps only in-frame clones here, not all; method: immunoSEQ multiplex PCR. The top ten clones hold 0.22% of a sample with around 80,000 clones, 95% to 98% of them seen once. The CDR3 runs to 11 residues. Germline V lookup: CDR1 DFQATT, CDR2 SNEGSKA (reference sequence). With 6 bases removed from V and 4 bases from J, the gap between germline ends came to 7 bases. The sample comprised T cells isolated from PBMCs. V usage is TRBV20-1 and J usage is TRBJ2-1, with a tentative D call TRBD2 (5 bases). The sequence was obtained from a human donor in good health. CDR3 loop: CSAGSYNEQFF. CDR3 DNA: TGCAGTGCAGGGAGTTACAATGAGCAGTTCTTC.